The T cell receptor (beta chain) described here comes from a study of CD4 and CD8 cells across lung adenocarcinoma regions. MiXCR was run by TCRdb on the PCR reads, yielding one entry per CDR3 protein. This table holds more than 9,500 distinct CDR3 sequences, 40% to 50% found once. The CDR3 is 15 residues long. Looked up from germline, CDR1 is MNHNS and CDR2 is SASEGT. Trimming removed 3 bases from V and 0 bases from J; junction bases left unmatched: 2. This clonotype rates as medium-sized. The patients had localized lung adenocarcinoma, a non-small cell subtype. This sequence was found in a female donor with lung adenocarcinoma. The CD4 and CD8 labels of this study may be unreliable. The V and J genes are TRBV6-1 and TRBJ2-1; 7 bases are a match to TRBD1. The sequencing sample was made of CD8+ T cells from the margin of a lung tumor. The CDR3 nucleotides read TGTGCCAGCAGTGACCCAGGGGGCTCCTACAATGAGCAGTTCTTC. This sequence encodes CASSDPGGSYNEQFF.